This TCR beta chain was sequenced during a study of shared clonotypes between healthy human individuals. On this clone: No antigen is known for it.

In the original analysis: Filtering of immunoSEQ junctional sequences could not match full-length read filtering. Sequencing used immunoSEQ multiplex PCR; TCRdb keeps in-frame clones, though not all of them. V, J and clone size derive from that table, while D and trimming were established from the DNA sequence. The sample contains some 510,000 clones, 75% to 85% of which appear only once. Germline values: CDR1 MDHEN, CDR2 SYDVKM. The V gene lost 3 bases and the J gene lost 7 bases, with 13 bases spanning the gap. This CDR3 is built from 14 residues. Overall study results and limits: The represented genetic and exposure-history diversity was limited by the small number of donors.

Those who donated were healthy HIV-negative adults, with no recent acute infections or vaccinations reported. The source of this sequence is a woman aged 40-49 years in good health. Some clones in this sample may be carry-over from other donors' samples. This chain joins TRBV28 and TRBJ1-5; the D gene is possibly TRBD1 (6 bases). The specimen sequenced was PBMCs. CDR3 coding DNA: TGTGCCAGCAGTTTTCTTGGGGGCGGGCAGCCCCAGCATTTT. It encodes CASSFLGGGQPQHF.